The 23 T cell receptor beta chains given below trace back to one sample, sequenced in a study of T-cell memory formation after mild COVID-19. One entry per CDR3 protein results from TCRdb running MiXCR on the 5' RACE reads. The sample holds around 320,000 distinct CDR3 sequences, approximately 27% seen once. The sample taken for sequencing was PBMCs or a T cell subset sorted from them (not recorded which). Receptors were obtained from an adult woman who had mild COVID-19 (a few samples of this study predate the infection). Cell type and time point are not known.

The chain recombines TRBV20-1 with TRBJ2-7; unclear D gene. The CDR3 runs to 14 residues. Germline CDR1 and CDR2: DFQATT and SNEGSKA (reference sequence). Trimming removed 3 bases from V and 7 bases from J, with 19 bases in between. For the CDR3, the DNA is TGCAGTGCTAGGAATACGGGTGTCTTGGAGGAGCAGTACTTC. Protein: CSARNTGVLEEQYF.

This rearrangement joins TRBV23-1 to TRBJ2-3, with 7 bases fitting TRBD2. TRBV23-1 is identified as an open reading frame with a role that is uncertain. V lost 8 bases, J lost 2 bases, and 25 bases stayed unmatched. The CDR3 covers 20 residues. The CDR3 nucleotides read TGCGCCAGCCACATAGGGCGGGAGTGTCTAGCCTCCCCGATCACAGATACGCAGTATTTT. Protein sequence: CASHIGRECLASPITDTQYF.

This clonotype was observed at least ten times. One end of the junction varies from germline; a read error may be responsible. The rearrangement joins TRBV7-2 to TRBJ2-5; no reliable D call. This CDR3 is built from 15 residues. Germline loops: CDR1 SGHTA, CDR2 FQGNSA. This CDR3 reads CASTRPAGNHETQYF. In nucleotides, the CDR3 is TGTGCCAGCACCCGGCCGGCCGGCAACCACGAGACCCAGTACTTC.

The chain carries TRBV7-2 and TRBJ2-2; weak D call: TRBD1 (5 bases). CDR1 SGHTA and CDR2 FQGNSA come from the germline V gene. This CDR3 is built from 11 residues. The V end lost 5 bases, the J end lost 13 bases, and 11 bases lay between the germline ends. Here the CDR3 DNA reads TGTGCCAGCAGCCTTACAGGAGTGCTGTTTTTT. Amino acids: CASSLTGVLFF.

V is TRBV27 and J is TRBJ2-1; D perhaps matches TRBD1 (7 bases). Germline CDR1 reads MNHEY; CDR2 reads SMNVEV (reference sequence). With 10 bases removed from V and 4 bases from J, the gap between germline ends came to 20 bases. CDR3 length: 15 residues. Written as DNA, the CDR3 is TGTGCCACCCAGAGGGAGGCAGGGGGATACAATGAGCAGTTCTTC. Translating gives CATQREAGGYNEQFF.

This clonotype occurred a few times. J is TRBJ1-3 and V is TRBV9, with unresolved D. The germline V gene encodes CDR1 SGDLS and CDR2 YYNGEE. V dropped 0 bases and J dropped 1 base, with 11 bases sitting between them. This CDR3 contains 16 residues. As DNA, the CDR3 is TGTGCCAGCAGCGTAGCGGCGGGCCTATCTGGAAACACCATATATTTT. This translates into CASSVAAGLSGNTIYF.

This clonotype was seen a handful of times. The chain uses TRBV7-2 and TRBJ2-5; possibly TRBD1 or TRBD2 for D (5 bases each). The length of the CDR3 is 14 residues. The V gene lost 5 bases and the J gene lost 6 bases, with 16 bases spanning the gap. Germline V gives CDR1 SGHTA, CDR2 FQGNSA. CDR3 nucleotide sequence: TGTGCCAGCAGCCCAATGCAGGGAGTAAAGACCCAGTACTTC. It is translated as CASSPMQGVKTQYF.

V and J are TRBV27 and TRBJ1-1, with D maybe TRBD1 (6 bases). V lost 5 bases and J 2 bases, leaving 15 bases between the germline ends. CDR1 is MNHEY, CDR2 SMNVEV, per germline (reference sequence). The CDR3 runs to 15 residues. In DNA form, the CDR3 reads TGTGCCAGCAGTCCCACATGGGGGGCCAACACTGAAGCTTTCTTT. Translated, it gives CASSPTWGANTEAFF.

V and J are TRBV20-1 and TRBJ1-1; 8 bases match TRBD1. The germline V gene encodes CDR1 DFQATT and CDR2 SNEGSKA (reference sequence). CDR3 length equals 12 residues. The J segment lost 6 bases and the V segment lost 5 bases, leaving 5 bases of the junction unmatched. This CDR3 is CSAGRQGPEAFF. For the CDR3, the DNA is TGCAGTGCTGGACGACAGGGGCCTGAAGCTTTCTTT.

The genes are TRBV11-2 and TRBJ2-5; 15 bases match TRBD2. From germline, CDR1 is SGHAT and CDR2 FQNNGV. The CDR3 has 18 residues. Germline trimming cut 7 bases from V and 0 bases from J; bases unmatched to any gene: 9. CDR3 amino acids: CASTRFGTSGRYQETQYF. DNA of the CDR3: TGTGCCAGCACCAGGTTCGGGACTAGCGGGAGGTACCAAGAGACCCAGTACTTC.

The V and J genes are TRBV24-1 and TRBJ2-1; maybe TRBD2 (5 bases). The CDR3 extends over 14 amino acids. Germline values: CDR1 KGHDR, CDR2 SFDVKD. V lost 4 bases to trimming and J lost 4 bases, with 10 bases between them. CDR3 DNA: TGTGCCACCAGTGAGGAACGGGAATACAATGAGCAGTTCTTC. This translates into CATSEEREYNEQFF.

This chain links TRBV12-3 or TRBV12-4 with TRBJ2-3; 13 bases line up with TRBD2. CDR3 size: 17 residues. The V and J ends lost 3 bases and 3 bases, in that order; junction bases with no gene match: 6. This CDR3 is CASSFGLAGVGTDTQYF. The CDR3, as DNA: TGTGCCAGCAGTTTCGGACTAGCGGGGGTGGGGACAGATACGCAGTATTTT.

The chain carries TRBV5-4 and TRBJ2-3; D assignment may be TRBD1 or TRBD2 (6 bases each). Looked up from germline, CDR1 is SGHNT and CDR2 is YYREEE (reference sequence). The V end was cut by 1 base, the J end by 4 bases, with 16 bases between. This CDR3 spans 16 amino acids. The CDR3 spells CASSLLEGVDADTQYF. Written as DNA, the CDR3 is TGTGCCAGCAGCTTGTTGGAGGGGGTAGACGCAGATACGCAGTATTTT. Full variable domain (remainder filled in from reference TRBV5-4 and TRBJ2-3): ETGVTQSPTHLIKTRGQQVTLRCSSQSGHNTVSWYQQALGQGPQFIFQYYREEENGRGNFPPRFSGLQFPNYSSELNVNALELDDSALYLCASSLLEGVDADTQYFGPGTRLTVL.

In this sample, this clonotype turned up a few times. This chain joins TRBV4-1 and TRBJ2-7, with D possibly being TRBD2 (5 bases). Trimming cost V 1 base and J 5 bases, with 18 bases left between them. Germline values: CDR1 MGHRA, CDR2 YSYEKL. The CDR3 consists of 16 residues. The CDR3 DNA follows: TGCGCCAGCAGCCAAGGAAGATGGCGGGTCTTCGACGAGCAGTACTTC. Protein product: CASSQGRWRVFDEQYF.

Only a few counts were recorded for this clonotype. This chain uses TRBV24-1 with TRBJ2-5; 7 bases fit TRBD1. The CDR3 is 14 residues long. Germline CDR1 KGHDR, CDR2 SFDVKD. After removal of 3 bases from V and 5 bases from J, the junction contained 5 bases not matched to a gene. The CDR3 DNA reads as TGTGCCACCAGTGATCTGGGACAGCGGGAGACCCAGTACTTC. The encoded protein is CATSDLGQRETQYF.

The chain recombines TRBV6-6 with TRBJ2-3, with TRBD2 matching over 9 bases. The CDR3 is 15 amino acids. The V gene end was trimmed by 2 bases and the J gene end by 6 bases; junction bases not matched to a gene: 6. CDR1 is MNHNY, CDR2 SVGAGI, per germline (reference sequence). CDR3 sequence: CASSYVGSGSDTQYF. CDR3 nucleotides: TGTGCCAGCAGTTACGTTGGTAGCGGGAGTGATACGCAGTATTTT.

The CDR3 region has the DNA TGCAGTGCTATAGATCCCGGAGGGGCAGATACGCAGTATTTT. This gives the protein CSAIDPGGADTQYF. This sequence joins TRBV20-1 and TRBJ2-3; TRBD2 is a possible D gene (6 bases). Between the trimmed V and J ends, which lost 4 bases and 4 bases, there was a span of 15 bases. The CDR3 contains 14 residues. Germline CDR1 and CDR2: DFQATT and SNEGSKA (reference sequence).

This clonotype was detected only a few times. V usage is TRBV5-1 and J usage is TRBJ2-3, with 7 bases aligning to TRBD2. Trimming at V came to 2 bases and at J to 4 bases, leaving 7 bases not matched to a gene. The germline V gene encodes CDR1 SGHRS and CDR2 YFSETQ. The CDR3 sequence is 15 residues long. The DNA for the CDR3 is TGCGCCAGCAGCTTAGAGGGACTACCTTCAGATACGCAGTATTTT. This gives the protein CASSLEGLPSDTQYF.

In its sample, this clonotype was seen a few times. The chain recombines TRBV12-3 or TRBV12-4 with TRBJ2-3; 9 bases align to TRBD1. V trimming: 6 bases; J trimming: 4 bases; junction bases outside the gene matches: 5. The CDR3 has 14 amino acids. This CDR3 reads CASRTGTGSDTQYF. In nucleotides, the CDR3 is TGTGCCAGCAGGACCGGGACAGGGTCAGATACGCAGTATTTT.

V is TRBV20-1 and J is TRBJ1-1, with D hard to call. The CDR3 runs 13 residues. The ends were cut back, 2 bases at V and 1 base at J, with 8 bases in the middle. CDR1 DFQATT and CDR2 SNEGSKA come from the germline V gene (reference sequence). As DNA, the CDR3 is TGCAGTGCTAGATTAGGTGGGAACACTGAAGCTTTCTTT. Protein sequence: CSARLGGNTEAFF.

This chain uses TRBV9 with TRBJ2-1; D is undetermined. The CDR3 sequence is 15 residues long. Looked up from germline, CDR1 is SGDLS and CDR2 is YYNGEE. Trimming took 3 bases from V and 4 from J, leaving 14 bases between them. The CDR3 coding sequence is TGTGCCAGCAGCGCGCTTGACGGAGAATACAATGAGCAGTTCTTC. It specifies CASSALDGEYNEQFF.

This chain connects TRBV2 to TRBJ1-2; 7 positions agree with TRBD1. The length of the CDR3 is 17 residues. Per the germline V gene, CDR1 is SNHLY and CDR2 is FYNNEI. J was trimmed by 8 bases and V by 8 bases; bases with no gene match: 23. CDR3 loop: CASQKTGFLSFDYGYTF. The CDR3, as DNA: TGTGCCAGCCAAAAGACAGGGTTCCTCTCGTTTGATTACGGCTACACCTTC.

This clonotype appeared a few times. This chain joins TRBV28 and TRBJ1-2; weak D call: TRBD1 (6 bases). V lost 5 bases and J lost 4, with 20 bases in between. This CDR3 has 16 residues. The V gene's germline CDR1 is MDHEN and CDR2 SYDVKM. The CDR3 bases are TGTGCCAGCAGTCCCCGGGGAGGGCGGACAGTCTATGGCTACACCTTC. Residues: CASSPRGGRTVYGYTF.